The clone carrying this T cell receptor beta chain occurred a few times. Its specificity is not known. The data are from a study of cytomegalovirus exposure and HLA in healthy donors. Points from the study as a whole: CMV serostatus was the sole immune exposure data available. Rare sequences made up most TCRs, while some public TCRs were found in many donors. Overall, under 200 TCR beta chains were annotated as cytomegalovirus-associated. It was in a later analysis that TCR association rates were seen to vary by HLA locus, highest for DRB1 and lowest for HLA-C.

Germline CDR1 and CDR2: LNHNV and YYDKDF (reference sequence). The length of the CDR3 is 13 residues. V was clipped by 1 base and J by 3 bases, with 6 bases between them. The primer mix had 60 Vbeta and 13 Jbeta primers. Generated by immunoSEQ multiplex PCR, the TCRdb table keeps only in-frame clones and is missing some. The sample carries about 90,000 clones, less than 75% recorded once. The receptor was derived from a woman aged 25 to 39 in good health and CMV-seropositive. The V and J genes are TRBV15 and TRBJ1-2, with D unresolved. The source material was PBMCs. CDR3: CATSRGRDYGYTF. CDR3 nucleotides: TGTGCCACCAGCAGAGGAAGAGACTATGGCTACACCTTC. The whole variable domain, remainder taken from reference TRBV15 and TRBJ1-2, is DAMVIQNPRYQVTQFGKPVTLSCSQTLNHNVMYWYQQKSSQAPKLLFHYYDKDFNNEADTPDNFQSRRPNTSFCFLDIRSPGLGDTAMYLCATSRGRDYGYTFGSGTRLTVV.